The T cell receptor (beta chain) under discussion was sequenced for a study of T-cell memory formation after mild COVID-19. After removal of 5 bases from V and 9 bases from J, the junction contained 11 bases not matched to a gene. The CDR3 contains 14 residues. TCRdb independently ran MiXCR on the 5' RACE reads; one entry per CDR3 protein. Of around 510,000 distinct CDR3 sequences listed, about 20% are singletons. This sequence was found in an adult woman who had mild COVID-19 (a few samples of this study predate the infection). Cell type and time point are not known. The sample was PBMCs or a T cell subset sorted from them (not recorded which). V gene TRBV12-3 or TRBV12-4 combines with J gene TRBJ1-1; 8 bases fit TRBD1. The CDR3 nucleotides read TGTGCCAGCAGTCTGGCAGGGGGCCCCACCAAAGCTTTCTTT. Protein product: CASSLAGGPTKAFF.